These T cell receptor beta chains were read from a single sample in a study of beta chain features in type 1 diabetes. The data were produced by immunoSEQ multiplex PCR, yet TCRdb's version contains in-frame clones alone and is incomplete. This table has about 280,000 clones, about 15% appearing once. Sequencing input: naive CD4+ T cells from blood. The receptors were sampled from a man aged 18 to 30 with type 1 diabetes. CDR3s include the opening cysteine and the closing phenylalanine or tryptophan. The order of the fields is J gene, D gene, clone size, V gene, CDR3 DNA, CDR3 protein. D genes are given only for firm matches. Clone sizes are given selectively: once, few, many, or a class where the clone is expanded.

>TRBJ1-6|.|.|TRBV11-2
TGTGCCAGCAGTCAAAACGCAGGGCCCCTCCACTTT
CASSQNAGPLHF
>TRBJ2-1|TRBD2|.|TRBV7-9
TGTGCCAGCAGCCAGCGGGACGGAGCCTCTAGTAGTGAGCAGTTCTTC
CASSQRDGASSSEQFF
>TRBJ1-2|TRBD1|.|TRBV5-4
TGTGCCAGCAGCGCAATGACAGGGGGCAAGAGCTACACCTTC
CASSAMTGGKSYTF
>TRBJ2-7|.|.|TRBV28
TGTGCCAGCATCCAAAGCGGCGGATCCTACGAGCAGTACTTC
CASIQSGGSYEQYF
>TRBJ2-7|TRBD2|few|TRBV5-6
TGTGCCAGCAGCAGACTAGCGGGAGTCGAGCAGTACTTC
CASSRLAGVEQYF
>TRBJ2-7|TRBD2|.|TRBV11-2
TGTGCCAGCAGCCGCACCGGGGGCGGGGGGGGCTACGAGCAGTACTTC
CASSRTGGGGGYEQYF
>TRBJ2-3|.|.|TRBV14
TGTGCCAGCAGCCAGCAAGCGGGTTCTAGCACAGATACGCAGTATTTT
CASSQQAGSSTDTQYF
>TRBJ1-6|.|few|TRBV4-3
TGCGCCAGCAGCCAGAATAACCAAAGAGGCTCACCCCTCCACTTT
CASSQNNQRGSPLHF
>TRBJ2-7|TRBD2|.|TRBV28
TGTGCCACGGGGGGGGCCTACGAGCAGTACTTC
CATGGAYEQYF
>TRBJ1-1|.|few|TRBV30
TGTGCCTGGAGTGTGCAGTCGAACACTGAAGCTTTCTTT
CAWSVQSNTEAFF
>TRBJ2-3|TRBD2|.|TRBV4-3
TGCGCCAGCAGCCAAGATCCAGGACTAGGGTCCCCCCGCACAGATACGCAGTATTTT
CASSQDPGLGSPRTDTQYF
>TRBJ2-3|TRBD1|few|TRBV10-3
TGTGCCATCAGTGACTCCGACAGGGCAGCAGATACGCAGTATTTT
CAISDSDRAADTQYF
>TRBJ2-7|TRBD1|few|TRBV6-6
TGTGCCAGCAGTTACTCCGGACAGGGCGCTTACGAGCAGTACTTC
CASSYSGQGAYEQYF
>TRBJ1-6|.|.|TRBV30
TGTGCCTGGCACCGGGGGGGTGATTCACCCCTCCACTTT
CAWHRGGDSPLHF
>TRBJ2-3|TRBD2|few|TRBV28
TGTGCCAGCAGTTCCCCTAGCGGGAAGGGCACAGATACGCAGTATTTT
CASSSPSGKGTDTQYF
>TRBJ2-7|TRBD2|.|TRBV18
TGTGCCAGCTCACCGACTAGCGGGGAGGACGAGCAGTACTTC
CASSPTSGEDEQYF
>TRBJ2-3|TRBD2|.|TRBV9
TGTGCCAGCAGCGTATTCCAACTAGCGGGGGTGGGAGATACGCAGTATTTT
CASSVFQLAGVGDTQYF
>TRBJ2-3|TRBD2|.|TRBV5-4
TGTGCCAGCAGCTCACTAGCGACGCAGTATTTT
CASSSLATQYF
>TRBJ2-5|.|few|TRBV5-4
TGTGCCAGCAGCTTGGGTCCCTCGGTCGACCAGTACTTC
CASSLGPSVDQYF
>TRBJ2-1|TRBD2|.|TRBV10-3
TGTGCCATCAGTGAGCTAGCGGGGCACAATGAGCAGTTCTTC
CAISELAGHNEQFF
>TRBJ1-2|TRBD1|.|TRBV19
TGTGCCAGTAGTGTCCTCCGGGACAGGGACTATGGCTACACCTTC
CASSVLRDRDYGYTF
>TRBJ2-3|TRBD1|.|TRBV18
TGTGCCAGCTCACCACCGGGACAGGGCCCAGATACGCAGTATTTT
CASSPPGQGPDTQYF
>TRBJ2-7|.|.|TRBV4-3
TGCGCCAGCAGCCAAGAGTTAATCTTCTACGAGCAGTACTTC
CASSQELIFYEQYF
>TRBJ1-5|.|.|TRBV4-2
TGTGCCAGCAGCCACGAAGGGGGAAGAAGCAATCAGCCCCAGCATTTT
CASSHEGGRSNQPQHF
>TRBJ2-1|TRBD1|.|TRBV6-6
TGTGCCACGATTGCCGGGACAGGGGATTACAATGAGCAGTTCTTC
CATIAGTGDYNEQFF
>TRBJ2-2|.|.|TRBV2
TGTGCCAGCACCGAGGAGGCTTCGAACACCGGGGAGCTGTTTTTT
CASTEEASNTGELFF
>TRBJ2-5|.|few|TRBV6-5
TGTGCCAGCAGTTACGTAACAGCAGGAAAGGAGACCCAGTACTTC
CASSYVTAGKETQYF
>TRBJ2-3|.|.|TRBV28
TGTGCCAGCAGCCCGAGACTAGCCAGGGGTACAGATACGCAGTATTTT
CASSPRLARGTDTQYF
>TRBJ2-7|.|few|TRBV19
TGTGCCAGTAGCGGGGGAGTGCGCCTAGGGCAGTACTTC
CASSGGVRLGQYF